This entry concerns a single TCR beta chain. The sample comes from a study of shared clonotypes between healthy human individuals. The CDR3 sequence is 15 residues long. The V and J ends lost 4 bases and 4 bases respectively, with 17 bases between them. Germline CDR1 LGHNA, CDR2 YSLEER. Profiled with immunoSEQ multiplex PCR; TCRdb holds only in-frame clones, not every one. The sample carries 1 million to 1.2 million clones, 60% to 80% recorded once. The chain links TRBV4-3 to TRBJ2-7; D assignment may be TRBD1 or TRBD2 (5 bases each). What was sequenced was memory CD4+ T cells from PBMCs. Noted subset: CD45RA-negative fraction. This receptor was taken from a man aged 18 to 29 in good health. Some clones in this sample may be carry-over from other donors' samples. The CDR3 spells CASSPPGRRSYEQYF. The CDR3 nucleotides read TGCGCCAGCAGCCCTCCGGGACGTCGCTCTTACGAGCAGTACTTC.